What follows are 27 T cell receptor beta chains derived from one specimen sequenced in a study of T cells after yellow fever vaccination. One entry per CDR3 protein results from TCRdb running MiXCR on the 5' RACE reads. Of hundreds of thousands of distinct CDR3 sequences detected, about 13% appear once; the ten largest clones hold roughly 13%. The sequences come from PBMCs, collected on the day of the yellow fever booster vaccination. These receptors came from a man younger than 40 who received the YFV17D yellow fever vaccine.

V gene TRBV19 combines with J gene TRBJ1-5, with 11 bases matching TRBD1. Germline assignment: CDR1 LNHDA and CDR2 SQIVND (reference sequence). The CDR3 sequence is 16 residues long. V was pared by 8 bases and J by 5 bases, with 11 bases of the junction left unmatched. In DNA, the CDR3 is TGTGCCAGTTCTCAACTCTGGACAGGGGGCGATCAGCCCCAGCATTTT. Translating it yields CASSQLWTGGDQPQHF.

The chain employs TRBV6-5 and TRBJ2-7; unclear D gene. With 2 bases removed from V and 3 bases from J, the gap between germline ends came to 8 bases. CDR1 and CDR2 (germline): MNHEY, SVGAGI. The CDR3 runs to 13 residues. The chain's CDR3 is CASSYAMDYEQYF. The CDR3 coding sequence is TGTGCCAGCAGTTACGCGATGGACTACGAGCAGTACTTC.

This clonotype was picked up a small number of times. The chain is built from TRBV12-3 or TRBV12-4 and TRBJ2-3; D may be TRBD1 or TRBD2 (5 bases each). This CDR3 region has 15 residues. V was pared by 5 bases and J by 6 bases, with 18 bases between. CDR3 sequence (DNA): TGTGCCAGCAGTCTCCGGGGCTCCACCGCCGATACGCAGTATTTT. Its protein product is CASSLRGSTADTQYF.

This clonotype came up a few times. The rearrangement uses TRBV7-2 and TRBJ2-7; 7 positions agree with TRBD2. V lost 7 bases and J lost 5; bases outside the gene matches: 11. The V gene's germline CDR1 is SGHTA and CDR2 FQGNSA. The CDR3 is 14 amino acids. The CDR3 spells CASTLGGSVNEQYF. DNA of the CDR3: TGTGCCAGCACATTAGGCGGGAGTGTAAACGAGCAGTACTTC.

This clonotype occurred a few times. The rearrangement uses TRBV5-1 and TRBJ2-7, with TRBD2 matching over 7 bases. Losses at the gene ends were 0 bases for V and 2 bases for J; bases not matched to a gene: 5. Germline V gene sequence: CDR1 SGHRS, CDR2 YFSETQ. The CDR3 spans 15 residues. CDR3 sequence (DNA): TGCGCCAGCAGCTTGGCCCCGGGGGGACCCTACGAGCAGTACTTC. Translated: CASSLAPGGPYEQYF.

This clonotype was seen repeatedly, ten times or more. CDR3 protein: CASSLARGRELFF. In nucleotides, the CDR3 is TGTGCCAGCAGCTTAGCGAGGGGGCGGGAGCTGTTTTTT. The chain couples TRBV7-2 to TRBJ2-2, with 7 bases fitting TRBD1. J was trimmed by 9 bases and V by 0 bases; bases with no gene match: 1. Germline CDR1 reads SGHTA; CDR2 reads FQGNSA. The CDR3 sequence is 13 residues long.

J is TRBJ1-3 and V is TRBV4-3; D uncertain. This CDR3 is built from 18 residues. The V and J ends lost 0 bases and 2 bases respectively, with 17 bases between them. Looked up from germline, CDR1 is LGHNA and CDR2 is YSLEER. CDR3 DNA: TGCGCCAGCAGCCAAGATCGGACCTCCAAACGTCCTGGAAACACCATATATTTT. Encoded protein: CASSQDRTSKRPGNTIYF.

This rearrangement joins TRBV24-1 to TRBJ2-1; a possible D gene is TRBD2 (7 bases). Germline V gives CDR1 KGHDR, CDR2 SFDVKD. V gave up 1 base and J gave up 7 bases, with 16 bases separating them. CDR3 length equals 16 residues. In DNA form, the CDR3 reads TGTGCCACCAGTGATTTAGGGGGAGGGCCTTATAATGAGCAGTTCTTC. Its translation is CATSDLGGGPYNEQFF.

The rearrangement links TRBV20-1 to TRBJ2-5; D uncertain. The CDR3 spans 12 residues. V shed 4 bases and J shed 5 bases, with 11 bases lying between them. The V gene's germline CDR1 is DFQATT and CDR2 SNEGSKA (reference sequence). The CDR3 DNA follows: TGCAGTGCTATGGCCAGCCGGGAGACCCAGTACTTC. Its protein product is CSAMASRETQYF.

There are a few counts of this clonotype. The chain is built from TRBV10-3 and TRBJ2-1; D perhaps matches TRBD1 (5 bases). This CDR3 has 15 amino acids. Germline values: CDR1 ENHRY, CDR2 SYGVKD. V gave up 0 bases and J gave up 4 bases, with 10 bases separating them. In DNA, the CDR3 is TGTGCCATCAGTGAGTCAAGTCAGGGATACAATGAGCAGTTCTTC. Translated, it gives CAISESSQGYNEQFF.

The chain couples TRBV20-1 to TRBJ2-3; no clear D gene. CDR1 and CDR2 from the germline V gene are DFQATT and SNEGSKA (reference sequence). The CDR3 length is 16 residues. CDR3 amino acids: CSQRSRISRSTDTQYF. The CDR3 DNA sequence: TGCAGCCAACGGTCCAGGATCAGCAGGAGCACAGATACGCAGTATTTT.

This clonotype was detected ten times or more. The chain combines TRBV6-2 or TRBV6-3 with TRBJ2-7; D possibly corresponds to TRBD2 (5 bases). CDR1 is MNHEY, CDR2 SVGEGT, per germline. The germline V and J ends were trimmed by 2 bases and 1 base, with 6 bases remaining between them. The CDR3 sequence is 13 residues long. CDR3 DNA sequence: TGTGCCAGCAGTTACGGGGAGTCCTACGAGCAGTACTTC. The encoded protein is CASSYGESYEQYF.

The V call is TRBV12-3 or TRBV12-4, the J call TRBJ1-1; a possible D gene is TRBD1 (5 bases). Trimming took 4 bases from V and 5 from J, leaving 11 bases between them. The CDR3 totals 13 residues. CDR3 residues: CASSSQGATEAFF. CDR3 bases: TGTGCCAGCAGTTCCCAGGGAGCGACTGAAGCTTTCTTT.

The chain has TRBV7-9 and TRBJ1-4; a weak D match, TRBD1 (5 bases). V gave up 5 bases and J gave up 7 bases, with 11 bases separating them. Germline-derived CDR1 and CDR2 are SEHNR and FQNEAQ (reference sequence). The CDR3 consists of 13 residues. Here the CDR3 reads CASSPGRAEKLFF. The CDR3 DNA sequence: TGTGCCAGCAGCCCGGGACGGGCTGAAAAACTGTTTTTT.

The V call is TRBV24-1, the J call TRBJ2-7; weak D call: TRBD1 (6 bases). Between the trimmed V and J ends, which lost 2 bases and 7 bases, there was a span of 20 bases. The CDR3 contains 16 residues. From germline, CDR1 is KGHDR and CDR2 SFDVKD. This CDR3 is CATSDSRTVLTPEQYF. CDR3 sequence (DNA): TGTGCCACCAGTGATTCAAGGACAGTCCTTACCCCTGAGCAGTACTTC.

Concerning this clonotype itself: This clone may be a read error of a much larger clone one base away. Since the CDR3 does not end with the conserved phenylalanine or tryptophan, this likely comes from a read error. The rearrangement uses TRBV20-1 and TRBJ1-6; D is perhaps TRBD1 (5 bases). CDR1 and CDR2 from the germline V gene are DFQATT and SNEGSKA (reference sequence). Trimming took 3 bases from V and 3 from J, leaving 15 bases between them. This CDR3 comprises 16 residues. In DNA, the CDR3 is TGCAGTGCTAGGGGGCAGGCTGACATCTATAATTCACCCCTCCACTCT. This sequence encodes CSARGQADIYNSPLHS.

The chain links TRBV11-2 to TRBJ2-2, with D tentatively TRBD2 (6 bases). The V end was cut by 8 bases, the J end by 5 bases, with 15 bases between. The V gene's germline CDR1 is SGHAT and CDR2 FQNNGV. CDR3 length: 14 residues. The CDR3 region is CASRESPGTGELFF. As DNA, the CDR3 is TGTGCCAGCCGGGAGTCCCCGGGGACCGGGGAGCTGTTTTTT.

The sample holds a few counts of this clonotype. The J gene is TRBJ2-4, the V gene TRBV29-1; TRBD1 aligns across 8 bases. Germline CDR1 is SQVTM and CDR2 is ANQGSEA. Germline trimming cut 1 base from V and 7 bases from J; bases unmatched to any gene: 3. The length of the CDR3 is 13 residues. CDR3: CSVEGTGTNIQYF. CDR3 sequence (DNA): TGCAGCGTTGAAGGGACAGGGACGAACATTCAGTACTTC.

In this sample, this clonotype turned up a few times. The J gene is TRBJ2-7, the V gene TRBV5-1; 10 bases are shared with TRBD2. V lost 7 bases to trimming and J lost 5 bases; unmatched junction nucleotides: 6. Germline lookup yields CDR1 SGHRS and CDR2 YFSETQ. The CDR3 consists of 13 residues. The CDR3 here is CASRLAGFNEQYF. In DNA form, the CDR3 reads TGCGCCAGCCGACTAGCGGGTTTCAACGAGCAGTACTTC.

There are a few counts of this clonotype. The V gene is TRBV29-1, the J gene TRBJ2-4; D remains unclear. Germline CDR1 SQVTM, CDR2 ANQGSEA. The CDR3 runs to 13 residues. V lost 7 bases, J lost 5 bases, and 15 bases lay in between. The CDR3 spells CSAGEFTQNIQYF. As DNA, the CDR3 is TGCAGCGCCGGAGAGTTTACCCAAAACATTCAGTACTTC.

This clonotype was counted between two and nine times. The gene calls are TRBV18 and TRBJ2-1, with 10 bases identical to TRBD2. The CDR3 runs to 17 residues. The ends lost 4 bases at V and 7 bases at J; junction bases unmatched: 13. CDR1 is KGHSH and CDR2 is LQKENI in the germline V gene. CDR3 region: CASSLTAGASGSNEQFF. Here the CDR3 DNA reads TGTGCCAGCTCACTTACGGCGGGCGCTAGCGGGAGTAATGAGCAGTTCTTC. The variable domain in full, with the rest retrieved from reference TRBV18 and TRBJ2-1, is NAGVMQNPRHLVRRRGQEARLRCSPMKGHSHVYWYRQLPEEGLKFMVYLQKENIIDESGMPKERFSAEFPKEGPSILRIQQVVRGDSAAYFCASSLTAGASGSNEQFFGPGTRLTVL.

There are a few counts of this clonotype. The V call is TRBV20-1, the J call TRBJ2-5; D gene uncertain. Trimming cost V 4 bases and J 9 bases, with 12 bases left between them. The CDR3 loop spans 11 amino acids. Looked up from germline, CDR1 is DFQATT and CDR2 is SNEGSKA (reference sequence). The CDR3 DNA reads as TGCAGTGCTATCGAAGGACGAGCCCAGTACTTC. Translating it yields CSAIEGRAQYF.

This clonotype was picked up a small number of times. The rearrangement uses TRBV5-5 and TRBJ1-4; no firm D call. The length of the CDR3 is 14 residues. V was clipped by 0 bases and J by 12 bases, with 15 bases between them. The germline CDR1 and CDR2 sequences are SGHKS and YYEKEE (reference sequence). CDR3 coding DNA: TGTGCCAGCAGCTTGGCGGGGAACCGAAAAGAACTGTTTTTT. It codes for CASSLAGNRKELFF. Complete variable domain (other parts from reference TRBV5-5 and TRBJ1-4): DAGVTQSPTHLIKTRGQQVTLRCSPISGHKSVSWYQQVLGQGPQFIFQYYEKEERGRGNFPDRFSARQFPNYSSELNVNALLLGDSALYLCASSLAGNRKELFFGSGTQLSVL.

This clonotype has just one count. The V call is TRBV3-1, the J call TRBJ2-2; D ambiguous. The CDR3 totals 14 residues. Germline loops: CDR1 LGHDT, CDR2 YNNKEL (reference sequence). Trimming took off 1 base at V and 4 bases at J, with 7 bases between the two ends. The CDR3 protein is CASSQVSVTGELFF. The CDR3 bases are TGTGCCAGCAGCCAAGTCTCCGTCACCGGGGAGCTGTTTTTT.

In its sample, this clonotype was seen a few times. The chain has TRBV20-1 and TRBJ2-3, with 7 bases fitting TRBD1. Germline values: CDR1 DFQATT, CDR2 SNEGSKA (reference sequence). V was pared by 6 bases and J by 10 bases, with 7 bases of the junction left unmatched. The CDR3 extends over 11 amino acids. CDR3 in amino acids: CSAKKQGAQYF. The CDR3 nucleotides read TGCAGTGCAAAAAAGCAGGGGGCGCAGTATTTT.

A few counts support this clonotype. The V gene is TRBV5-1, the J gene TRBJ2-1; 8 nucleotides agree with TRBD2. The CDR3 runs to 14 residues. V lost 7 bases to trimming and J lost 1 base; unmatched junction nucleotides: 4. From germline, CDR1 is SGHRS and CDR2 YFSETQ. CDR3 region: CASAAGASYNEQFF. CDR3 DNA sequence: TGCGCCAGCGCAGCGGGAGCGTCCTACAATGAGCAGTTCTTC.

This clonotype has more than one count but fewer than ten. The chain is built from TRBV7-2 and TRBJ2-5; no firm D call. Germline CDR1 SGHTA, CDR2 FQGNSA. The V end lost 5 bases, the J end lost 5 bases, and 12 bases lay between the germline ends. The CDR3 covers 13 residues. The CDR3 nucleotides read TGTGCCAGCAGCAGGCCCACTGGCGAGACCCAGTACTTC. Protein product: CASSRPTGETQYF. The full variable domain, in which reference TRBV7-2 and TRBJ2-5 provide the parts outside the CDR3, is GAGVSQSPSNKVTEKGKDVELRCDPISGHTALYWYRQSLGQGLEFLIYFQGNSAPDKSGLPSDRFSAERTGGSVSTLTIQRTQQEDSAVYLCASSRPTGETQYFGPGTRLLVL.